The 10 T cell receptor beta chains in this list originate from one sample, sequenced in a study of blood T cell repertoires in COVID-19. TCRdb keeps only in-frame clones here, not all; method: immunoSEQ multiplex PCR. The repertoire holds 80,000 to 90,000 clones, with 85% as singletons. Material for sequencing was peripheral blood. The receptors were sampled from a woman in her 70s with acute or convalescent COVID-19.

V and J are TRBV2 and TRBJ2-7; 9 bases align to TRBD1. J lost 2 bases, V lost 6 bases, and 2 bases had no gene match. CDR1 SNHLY and CDR2 FYNNEI come from the germline V gene. The CDR3 has 13 amino acids. This CDR3 reads CASSRDRAYEQYV. CDR3 coding DNA: TGTGCCAGCAGCCGGGACAGGGCCTACGAGCAGTACGTC.

This sequence joins TRBV7-6 and TRBJ2-2, with a weak D call TRBD1 (5 bases). The CDR3 extends over 15 amino acids. Germline CDR1 and CDR2: SGHVS and FNYEAQ. Between the trimmed V and J ends, which lost 0 bases and 0 bases, there was a span of 5 bases. In nucleotides, the CDR3 is TGTGCCAGCAGCTTAGCACAGGCGAACACCGGGGAGCTGTTTTTT. Translation: CASSLAQANTGELFF.

V usage is TRBV9 and J usage is TRBJ1-2; the D is unclear. The V gene's germline CDR1 is SGDLS and CDR2 YYNGEE. The ends were cut back, 4 bases at V and 5 bases at J, with 18 bases in the middle. This CDR3 has 15 residues. CDR3 sequence: CASSHTTPIGYGYTF. The CDR3 region has the DNA TGTGCCAGCAGCCACACGACCCCGATCGGGTATGGCTACACCTTC. The full variable domain, rest sourced from reference TRBV9 and TRBJ1-2, is DSGVTQTPKHLITATGQRVTLRCSPRSGDLSVYWYQQSLDQGLQFLIQYYNGEERAKGNILERFSAQQFPDLHSELNLSSLELGDSALYFCASSHTTPIGYGYTFGSGTRLTVV.

The rearrangement uses TRBV19 and TRBJ2-5, with 7 nucleotides matching TRBD2. The J segment lost 5 bases and the V segment lost 5 bases, leaving 8 bases of the junction unmatched. The CDR3 length is 14 residues. From germline, CDR1 is LNHDA and CDR2 SQIVND (reference sequence). The CDR3 DNA sequence: TGTGCCAGTAGTCTCACCTGGGGAGGGGAGACCCAGTACTTC. Amino acids: CASSLTWGGETQYF.

This clone was found a few times. The J gene is TRBJ2-7, the V gene TRBV6-2 or TRBV6-3, with TRBD1 identical over 7 bases. Unmatched junction bases numbered 11, after V lost 4 bases and J lost 2 bases. This CDR3 is 16 amino acids long. The germline V gene has CDR1 MNHEY and CDR2 SVGEGT. The CDR3 DNA sequence: TGTGCCAGCAGTTCCTACAGGGGTAATAGCCCCTACGAGCAGTACGTC. Translated: CASSSYRGNSPYEQYV.

This clone appeared once. J is TRBJ2-1 and V is TRBV5-1; 13 bases are shared with TRBD2. Trimming at V came to 3 bases and at J to 1 base, leaving 10 bases not matched to a gene. The CDR3 is 19 amino acids. In germline, CDR1 is SGHRS, CDR2 YFSETQ. The CDR3 reads CASSYGLAGAGASYNEQFF. The DNA for the CDR3 is TGCGCCAGCAGCTACGGACTAGCGGGGGCCGGAGCGTCCTACAATGAGCAGTTCTTC.

The genes are TRBV7-2 and TRBJ2-3, with D unclear. Germline CDR1 is SGHTA and CDR2 is FQGNSA. The V end was cut by 6 bases, the J end by 6 bases, with 13 bases between. The length of the CDR3 is 13 residues. The CDR3 spells CASRSADFDTQYF. In DNA form, the CDR3 reads TGTGCCAGCAGATCCGCAGATTTCGATACGCAGTATTTT.

This clone was seen a few times. The V gene is TRBV5-1, the J gene TRBJ2-3; 7 nucleotides line up with TRBD2. The germline V gene has CDR1 SGHRS and CDR2 YFSETQ. Losses at the gene ends were 9 bases for V and 6 bases for J; bases not matched to a gene: 13. The length of the CDR3 is 14 residues. The CDR3 protein is CATRREGPPDTQYF. CDR3 bases: TGCGCCACTAGGAGGGAGGGACCCCCCGATACGCAGTATTTT.

The J gene is TRBJ2-3, the V gene TRBV18; TRBD2 agrees at 8 bases. Germline V gives CDR1 KGHSH, CDR2 LQKENI. Germline trimming cut 3 bases from V and 6 bases from J; bases unmatched to any gene: 8. The CDR3 loop spans 15 amino acids. The CDR3 here is CASSPVRGVDDTQYF. For the CDR3, the DNA is TGTGCCAGCTCACCTGTGCGGGGGGTCGATGATACGCAGTATTTT.

The chain employs TRBV3-1 (or the pseudogene TRBV3-2) and TRBJ1-1, with D maybe TRBD1 (6 bases). The CDR3 has 14 residues. CDR1 is LGHDT and CDR2 is YNNKEL in the germline V gene (reference sequence). V was pared by 7 bases and J by 4 bases, with 16 bases between. CDR3 amino acids: CASTPRGYSTEAFF. CDR3 coding DNA: TGTGCCAGCACCCCCAGGGGCTACAGCACTGAAGCTTTCTTT.